This TCR beta chain came from a study of blood T cell repertoires in COVID-19. The CDR3 spans 13 residues. CDR1 LNHDA and CDR2 SQIVND come from the germline V gene (reference sequence). V gave up 5 bases and J gave up 2 bases, with 8 bases separating them. Here immunoSEQ multiplex PCR was the method, and the copy in TCRdb shows in-frame clones only, minus some. The data contain about 120,000 clones, 85% to 90% of them seen just once; the ten biggest clones take up about 29%. The sequenced sample consisted of peripheral blood. The receptor was isolated from an older man with active or convalescent COVID-19. The V gene is TRBV19, the J gene TRBJ2-3; D is unclear. CDR3 loop: CASSWATTDTQYF. In nucleotides, the CDR3 is TGTGCCAGTAGTTGGGCTACCACAGATACGCAGTATTTT.